The clone carrying this TCR beta chain appeared a single time. The antigen is not known. This entry belongs to a study of cytomegalovirus exposure and HLA in healthy donors. Study overall: Among about 200 million T cells, an earlier analysis found roughly 120 million unique TCR beta sequences. Study observations and caveats: In an earlier analysis, about 87% or about 30%: the productive usage of most TCR beta V segments. HLA alleles showed associations with 15,000 to 20,000 TCR beta sequences in a later analysis, at a 0.05 false discovery rate.

Vbeta (60) and Jbeta (13) primers were used in the PCR. The assay was immunoSEQ multiplex PCR, and TCRdb's table has in-frame clones only and misses some. The table shows about 180,000 clones, with about 79% occurring only once. This CDR3 region has 14 residues. Germline V gene sequence: CDR1 SGHAT, CDR2 FQNNGV. Nominally healthy donors were sampled, though unrecorded immune exposures were likely. This TCR came from a middle-aged man in good health and CMV-seropositive. The sequenced material came from PBMCs. The chain employs TRBV11-2 and TRBJ2-5, with D possibly matching TRBD2 (6 bases). TRBJ2-7 matches the DNA end more closely, so the J call is doubtful. CDR3 loop: CASSLAGATYEQYF. As DNA, the CDR3 is TGTGCCAGCAGCTTAGCGGGAGCGACTTACGAGCAGTACTTC.